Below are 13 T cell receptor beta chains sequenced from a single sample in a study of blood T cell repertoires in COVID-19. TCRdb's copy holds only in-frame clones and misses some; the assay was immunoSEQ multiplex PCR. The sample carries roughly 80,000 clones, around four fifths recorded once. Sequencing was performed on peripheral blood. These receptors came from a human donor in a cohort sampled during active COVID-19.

This CDR3 is CASSHSLPGQGSWQPQHF. CDR3 nucleotides: TGCGCCAGCAGCCACTCTTTACCGGGACAGGGGTCTTGGCAGCCCCAGCATTTT. V and J are TRBV4-1 and TRBJ1-5, with 10 bases fitting TRBD1. V shed 3 bases and J 7 bases; nucleotides not matched to a gene: 15. CDR3 length: 18 amino acids. CDR1 and CDR2 (germline): MGHRA, YSYEKL.

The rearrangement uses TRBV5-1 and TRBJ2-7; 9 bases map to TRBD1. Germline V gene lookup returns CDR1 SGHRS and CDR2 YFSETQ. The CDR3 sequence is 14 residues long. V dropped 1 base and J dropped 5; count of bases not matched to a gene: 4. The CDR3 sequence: CASSLSRDRDEQYF. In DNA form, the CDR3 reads TGCGCCAGCAGCTTGTCCCGGGACAGGGACGAGCAGTACTTC.

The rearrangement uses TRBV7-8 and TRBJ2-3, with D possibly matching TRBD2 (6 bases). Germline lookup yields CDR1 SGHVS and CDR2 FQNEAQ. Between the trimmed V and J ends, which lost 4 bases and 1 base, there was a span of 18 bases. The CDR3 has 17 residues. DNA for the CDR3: TGTGCCAGCAGCTACCCCTCGGGTAGCGGACGCACAGATACGCAGTATTTT. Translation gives CASSYPSGSGRTDTQYF.

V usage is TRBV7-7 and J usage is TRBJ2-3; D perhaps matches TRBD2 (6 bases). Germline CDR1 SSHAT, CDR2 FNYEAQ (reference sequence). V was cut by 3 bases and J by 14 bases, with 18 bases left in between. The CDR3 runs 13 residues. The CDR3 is CASSFDRDSRRYF. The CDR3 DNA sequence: TGTGCCAGCAGCTTCGACCGGGACTCTCGTAGGTATTTT. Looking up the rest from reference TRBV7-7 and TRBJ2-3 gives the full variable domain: GAGVSQSPRYKVTKRGQDVTLRCDPISSHATLYWYQQALGQGPEFLTYFNYEAQPDKSGLPSDRFSAERPEGSISTLTIQRTEQRDSAMYRCASSFDRDSRRYFGPGTRLTVL.

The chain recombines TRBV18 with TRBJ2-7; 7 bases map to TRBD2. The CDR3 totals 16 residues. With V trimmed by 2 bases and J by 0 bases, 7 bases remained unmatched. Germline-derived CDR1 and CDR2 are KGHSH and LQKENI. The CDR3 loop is CASSPYTRGNSYEQYF. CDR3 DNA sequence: TGTGCCAGCTCACCATATACGCGGGGGAACTCCTACGAGCAGTACTTC.

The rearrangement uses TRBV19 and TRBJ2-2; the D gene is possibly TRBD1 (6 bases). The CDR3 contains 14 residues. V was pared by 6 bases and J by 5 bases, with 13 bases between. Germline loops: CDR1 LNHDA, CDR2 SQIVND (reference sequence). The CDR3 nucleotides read TGTGCCAGTAGCTCAGGGGATGCGACCGGGGAGCTGTTTTTT. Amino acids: CASSSGDATGELFF.

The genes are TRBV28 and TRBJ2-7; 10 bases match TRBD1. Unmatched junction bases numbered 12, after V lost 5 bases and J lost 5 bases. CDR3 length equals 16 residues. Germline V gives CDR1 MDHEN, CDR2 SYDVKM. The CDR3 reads CASSPSGQGVRDEQYF. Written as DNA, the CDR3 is TGTGCCAGCAGTCCCTCAGGACAGGGGGTCCGGGACGAGCAGTACTTC.

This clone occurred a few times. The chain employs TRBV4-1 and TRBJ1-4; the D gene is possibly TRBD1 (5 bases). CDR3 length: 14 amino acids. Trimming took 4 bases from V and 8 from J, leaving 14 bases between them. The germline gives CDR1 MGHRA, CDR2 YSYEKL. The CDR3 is CASSPPTRQEKLFF. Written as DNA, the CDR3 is TGCGCCAGCAGCCCCCCGACCAGACAGGAAAAACTGTTTTTT.

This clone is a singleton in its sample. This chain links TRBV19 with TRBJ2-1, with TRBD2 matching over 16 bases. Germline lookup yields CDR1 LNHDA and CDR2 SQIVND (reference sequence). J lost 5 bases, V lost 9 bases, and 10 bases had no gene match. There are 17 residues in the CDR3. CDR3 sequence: CASRSPGLAGGNNEQFF. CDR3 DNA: TGTGCCAGCCGATCCCCGGGACTAGCGGGGGGGAACAATGAGCAGTTCTTC. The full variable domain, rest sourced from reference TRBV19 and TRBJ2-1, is DGGITQSPKYLFRKEGQNVTLSCEQNLNHDAMYWYRQDPGQGLRLIYYSQIVNDFQKGDIAEGYSVSREKKESFPLTVTSAQKNPTAFYLCASRSPGLAGGNNEQFFGPGTRLTVL.

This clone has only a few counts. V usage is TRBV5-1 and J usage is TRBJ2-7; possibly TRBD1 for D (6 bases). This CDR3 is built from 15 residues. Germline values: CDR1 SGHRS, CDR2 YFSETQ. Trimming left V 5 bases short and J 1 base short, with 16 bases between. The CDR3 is CASSPTGKASYEQYF. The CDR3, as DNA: TGCGCCAGCAGTCCTACAGGGAAGGCGTCCTACGAGCAGTACTTC.

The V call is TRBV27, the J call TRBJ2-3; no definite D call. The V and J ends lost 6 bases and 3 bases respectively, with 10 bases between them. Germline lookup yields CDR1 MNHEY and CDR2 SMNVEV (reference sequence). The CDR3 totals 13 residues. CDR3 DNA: TGTGCCAGCAGCCGGAGTGGGACAGATACGCAGTATTTT. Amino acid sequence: CASSRSGTDTQYF.

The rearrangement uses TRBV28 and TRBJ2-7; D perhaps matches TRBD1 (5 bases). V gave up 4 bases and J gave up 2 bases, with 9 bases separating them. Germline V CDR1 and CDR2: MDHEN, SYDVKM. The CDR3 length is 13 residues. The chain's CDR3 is CASSSTAPYEQYF. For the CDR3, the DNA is TGTGCCAGCAGTTCGACAGCGCCCTACGAGCAGTACTTC.

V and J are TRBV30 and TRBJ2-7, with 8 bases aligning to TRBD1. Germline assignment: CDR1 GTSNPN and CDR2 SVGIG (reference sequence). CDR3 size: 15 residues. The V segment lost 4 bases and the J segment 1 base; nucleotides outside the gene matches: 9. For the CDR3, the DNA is TGTGCCTGGAACAAACAGGGGGGTTCATCCTACGAGCAGTACTTC. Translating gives CAWNKQGGSSYEQYF.